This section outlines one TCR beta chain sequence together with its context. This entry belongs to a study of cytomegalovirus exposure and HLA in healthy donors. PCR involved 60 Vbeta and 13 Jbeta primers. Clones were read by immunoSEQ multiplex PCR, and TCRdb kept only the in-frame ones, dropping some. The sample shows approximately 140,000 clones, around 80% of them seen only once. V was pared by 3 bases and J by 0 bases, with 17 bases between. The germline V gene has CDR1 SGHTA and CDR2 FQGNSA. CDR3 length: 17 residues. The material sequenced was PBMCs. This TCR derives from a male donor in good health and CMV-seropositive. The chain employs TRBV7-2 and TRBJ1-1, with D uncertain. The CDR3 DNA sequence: TGTGCCAGCAGCTTTCCCATGGGAGATGAAGTGAACACTGAAGCTTTCTTT. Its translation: CASSFPMGDEVNTEAFF.